This TCR beta chain was identified in a study of T cells in tumors after PD-1 blockade. For the study at large: No patient had prior checkpoint blockade, systemic immunosuppression, or radiotherapy within 4 weeks. On average, peripheral blood gave about 120,000 TCR templates and 37,000 or so unique clonotypes.

Tumor or blood genomic DNA was sequenced, with inputs of about 616 ng to 6,004 ng. Libraries were prepared by immunoSEQ multiplex PCR; TCRdb keeps only in-frame clonotypes and omits some of them. Seen here are about 20,000 clones, roughly 78% observed once, and the top ten hold 20% to 30%. Trimming left V 3 bases short and J 7 bases short, with 16 bases between. Germline CDR1 and CDR2: SGDLS and YYNGEE. The length of the CDR3 is 15 residues. The clonotype was recovered from a human donor with basal cell carcinoma. This material consisted of PBMCs, taken before anti-PD-1 treatment. The V call is TRBV9, the J call TRBJ1-4; D not certain. CDR3 in amino acids: CASSADVGLGEKLFF. The CDR3 DNA reads as TGTGCCAGCAGCGCCGACGTGGGGTTGGGTGAAAAACTGTTTTTT.